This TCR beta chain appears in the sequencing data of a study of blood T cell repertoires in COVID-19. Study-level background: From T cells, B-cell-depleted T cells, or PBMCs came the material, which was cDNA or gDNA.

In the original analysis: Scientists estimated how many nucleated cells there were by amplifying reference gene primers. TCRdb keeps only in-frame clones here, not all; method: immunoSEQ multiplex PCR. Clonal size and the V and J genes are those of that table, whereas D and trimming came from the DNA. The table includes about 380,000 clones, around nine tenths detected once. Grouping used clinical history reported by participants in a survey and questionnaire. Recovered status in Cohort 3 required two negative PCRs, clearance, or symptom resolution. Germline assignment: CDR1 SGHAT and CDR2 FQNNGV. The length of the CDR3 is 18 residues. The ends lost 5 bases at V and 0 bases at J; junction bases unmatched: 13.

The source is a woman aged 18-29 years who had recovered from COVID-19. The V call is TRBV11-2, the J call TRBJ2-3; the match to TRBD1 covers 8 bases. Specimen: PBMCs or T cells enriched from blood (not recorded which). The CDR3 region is CASSPRTGHFSSTDTQYF. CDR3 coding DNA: TGTGCCAGCAGCCCGCGGACAGGGCATTTTTCGAGCACAGATACGCAGTATTTT. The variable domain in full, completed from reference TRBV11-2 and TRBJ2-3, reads EAGVAQSPRYKIIEKRQSVAFWCNPISGHATLYWYQQILGQGPKLLIQFQNNGVVDDSQLPKDRFSAERLKGVDSTLKIQPAKLEDSAVYLCASSPRTGHFSSTDTQYFGPGTRLTVL.